Below, 15 T cell receptor beta chains from the same sample are listed, as sequenced in a study of blood T cell repertoires in COVID-19. The data were produced by immunoSEQ multiplex PCR, yet TCRdb's version contains in-frame clones alone and is incomplete. The sample has 150,000 to 170,000 clones; about four fifths are singletons. The sequenced sample consisted of peripheral blood. All receptors derive from a woman older than 75 with acute or convalescent COVID-19.

The rearrangement joins TRBV7-8 to TRBJ1-2; 9 bases are a match to TRBD1. Germline CDR1 reads SGHVS; CDR2 reads FQNEAQ. The CDR3 spans 17 residues. Trimming took 4 bases from V and 5 from J; bases not matched to a gene: 14. Here the CDR3 reads CASSSSPGQGFNYGYTF. CDR3 coding DNA: TGTGCCAGCAGCTCCTCCCCGGGACAGGGCTTTAATTATGGCTACACCTTC.

The V and J genes are TRBV2 and TRBJ1-6; the match to TRBD1 covers 9 bases. The junction had 10 bases not matched to a gene; V was cut back by 6 bases and J by 10 bases. This CDR3 has 15 residues. The germline gives CDR1 SNHLY, CDR2 FYNNEI. The CDR3 loop is CASRATGTGPSPLHF. The CDR3 nucleotides read TGTGCCAGCAGAGCAACCGGGACAGGGCCGTCACCCCTCCACTTT.

J is TRBJ1-2 and V is TRBV4-1; D is unclear. V was shortened by 0 bases and J by 8 bases, with 16 bases between the two germline ends. CDR3 length equals 15 residues. CDR1 MGHRA and CDR2 YSYEKL come from the germline V gene. The CDR3 DNA is TGCGCCAGCAGCCAAGAATGGGCAGGAGGAGTCGGCTACACCTTC. Translation: CASSQEWAGGVGYTF.

This clone was seen a few times. The rearrangement uses TRBV12-5 and TRBJ2-1; 10 bases are a match to TRBD2. The CDR3 runs to 17 residues. With 0 bases clipped from V and 9 bases from J, the junction kept 11 bases outside the gene matches. Looked up from germline, CDR1 is LGHNT and CDR2 is FRNRAP. Here the CDR3 reads CASGLVASGRAWSEQFF. The CDR3 nucleotides read TGTGCTAGTGGTTTGGTAGCCAGCGGGAGGGCCTGGAGTGAGCAGTTCTTC.

J is TRBJ1-4 and V is TRBV18; D may be TRBD1 (5 bases). The CDR3 sequence is 16 residues long. The V end lost 3 bases, the J end lost 5 bases, and 16 bases lay between the germline ends. Germline V gene data show CDR1 as KGHSH and CDR2 as LQKENI. CDR3 in amino acids: CASSPTPTAKNEKLFF. The CDR3 bases are TGTGCCAGCTCACCTACTCCGACAGCAAAGAATGAAAAACTGTTTTTT.

The chain employs TRBV12-3 or TRBV12-4 and TRBJ1-1; 7 bases are a match to TRBD1. The CDR3 covers 12 residues. Trimming removed 3 bases from V and 9 bases from J; junction bases left unmatched: 4. CDR3 coding DNA: TGTGCCAGCAGTTTCGAAGGGGGCAAAGCTTTCTTT. Amino acids: CASSFEGGKAFF.

As to this clone: Other DNA sequences in this sample translate to the same CDR3. The chain uses TRBV3-1 (or the pseudogene TRBV3-2) and TRBJ2-3; D is possibly TRBD2 (6 bases). The CDR3 totals 14 residues. V lost 1 base to trimming and J lost 5 bases, with 10 bases between them. Germline V gene data show CDR1 as LGHDT and CDR2 as YNNKEL (reference sequence). CDR3 in amino acids: CASSQGTTGDTQYF. In DNA form, the CDR3 reads TGTGCCAGCAGCCAAGGGACTACAGGAGATACGCAGTATTTT.

The chain couples TRBV7-9 to TRBJ1-1; 12 bases line up with TRBD1. J lost 11 bases, V lost 0 bases, and 7 bases had no gene match. The CDR3 is 15 amino acids. In germline, CDR1 is SEHNR, CDR2 FQNEAQ (reference sequence). DNA of the CDR3: TGTGCCAGCAGCTTAGCTACGGGACAGGGGGCGGGGGCTTTCTTT. Translated: CASSLATGQGAGAFF.

V usage is TRBV7-2 and J usage is TRBJ1-4, with 8 bases fitting TRBD1. Germline V gene data show CDR1 as SGHTA and CDR2 as FQGNSA. The ends lost 5 bases at V and 11 bases at J; junction bases unmatched: 7. The CDR3 consists of 13 residues. CDR3 amino acids: CASSGGQGAKLFF. The DNA of the CDR3 is TGTGCCAGCAGCGGGGGTCAGGGGGCGAAACTGTTTTTT.

The V gene is TRBV7-8, the J gene TRBJ1-5; D gene ambiguous. V lost 1 base and J 7 bases, leaving 8 bases between the germline ends. The CDR3 is made up of 13 amino acids. The V gene's germline CDR1 is SGHVS and CDR2 FQNEAQ. The DNA for the CDR3 is TGTGCCAGCAGCTTAGAGGAGGAGCAGCCCCAGCATTTT. This gives the protein CASSLEEEQPQHF. The variable domain in full, completed from reference TRBV7-8 and TRBJ1-5, reads GAGVSQSPRYKVAKRGQDVALRCDPISGHVSLFWYQQALGQGPEFLTYFQNEAQLDKSGLPSDRFFAERPEGSVSTLKIQRTQQEDSAVYLCASSLEEEQPQHFGDGTRLSIL.

The CDR3 nucleotides read TGTGCCAGCAGCCCCATGAGGGACAGGGATCTATATGGCTACACCTTC. It is translated as CASSPMRDRDLYGYTF. The chain recombines TRBV6-6 with TRBJ1-2, with 9 positions matching TRBD1. Losses at the gene ends were 6 bases for V and 5 bases for J; bases not matched to a gene: 13. Germline V gives CDR1 MNHNY, CDR2 SVGAGI (reference sequence). This CDR3 is 16 amino acids long.

This clone was counted a few times. V usage is TRBV7-3 and J usage is TRBJ1-2, with 7 positions matching TRBD1. Trimming at V came to 3 bases and at J to 5 bases, leaving 3 bases not matched to a gene. The CDR3 is 13 amino acids. Germline V gene lookup returns CDR1 SGHTA and CDR2 FQGTGA. The CDR3 is CASSLTGSYGYTF. The CDR3 DNA reads TGTGCCAGCAGCTTGACAGGGTCGTATGGCTACACCTTC. Full variable domain (outside the CDR3, taken from reference TRBV7-3 and TRBJ1-2): GAGVSQTPSNKVTEKGKYVELRCDPISGHTALYWYRQSLGQGPEFLIYFQGTGAADDSGLPNDRFFAVRPEGSVSTLKIQRTERGDSAVYLCASSLTGSYGYTFGSGTRLTVV.

This clone was seen a few times. V gene TRBV5-6 combines with J gene TRBJ1-5, with TRBD1 matching 7 bases. With V trimmed by 2 bases and J by 5 bases, 1 base remained unmatched. The CDR3 sequence is 13 residues long. Germline assignment: CDR1 SGHDT and CDR2 YYEEEE. CDR3 in DNA: TGTGCCAGCAGCTTAGACAGGGATCAGCCCCAGCATTTT. Translation: CASSLDRDQPQHF.

The table lists this clone with a few counts. This chain joins TRBV27 and TRBJ1-1; no reliable D call. Per the germline V gene, CDR1 is MNHEY and CDR2 is SMNVEV (reference sequence). The CDR3 covers 14 residues. The V end was cut by 4 bases, the J end by 5 bases, with 14 bases between. The CDR3 loop is CASSSSGLGTEAFF. The CDR3 DNA reads TGTGCCAGCAGTTCCAGCGGCCTGGGGACTGAAGCTTTCTTT.

V usage is TRBV10-1 and J usage is TRBJ1-2; TRBD1 aligns across 8 bases. Germline V lookup: CDR1 WNHNN, CDR2 SYGVQD (reference sequence). The CDR3 totals 11 residues. V trimming: 7 bases; J trimming: 6 bases; junction bases outside the gene matches: 1. The DNA of the CDR3 is TGCGCCAGCAAGGACAGGGATGGCTACACCTTC. Amino acid sequence: CASKDRDGYTF.